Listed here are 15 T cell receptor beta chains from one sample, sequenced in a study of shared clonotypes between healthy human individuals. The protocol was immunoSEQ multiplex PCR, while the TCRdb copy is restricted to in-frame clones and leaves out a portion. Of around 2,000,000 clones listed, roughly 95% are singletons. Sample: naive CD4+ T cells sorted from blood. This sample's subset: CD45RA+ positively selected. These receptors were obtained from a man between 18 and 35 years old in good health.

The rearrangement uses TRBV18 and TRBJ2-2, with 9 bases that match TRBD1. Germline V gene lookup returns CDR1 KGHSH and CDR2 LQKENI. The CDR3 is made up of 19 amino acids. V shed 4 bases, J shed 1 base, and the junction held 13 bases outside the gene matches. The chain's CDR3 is CASSLNIGGTGRNTGELFF. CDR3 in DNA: TGTGCCAGCTCACTCAACATCGGTGGGACAGGGCGGAACACCGGGGAGCTGTTTTTT.

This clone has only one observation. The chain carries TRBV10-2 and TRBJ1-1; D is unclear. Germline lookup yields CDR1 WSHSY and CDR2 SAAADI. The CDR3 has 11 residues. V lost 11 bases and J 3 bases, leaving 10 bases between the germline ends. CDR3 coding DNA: TGCGCCTGCAAGAGGGACACTGAAGCTTTCTTT. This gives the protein CACKRDTEAFF.

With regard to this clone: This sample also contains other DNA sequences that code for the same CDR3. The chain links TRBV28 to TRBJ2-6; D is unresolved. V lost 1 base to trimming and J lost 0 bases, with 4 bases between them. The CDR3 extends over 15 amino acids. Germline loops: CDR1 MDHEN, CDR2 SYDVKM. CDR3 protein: CASSLSGSGANVLTF. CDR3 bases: TGTGCCAGCAGTTTATCCGGCTCTGGGGCCAACGTCCTGACTTTC.

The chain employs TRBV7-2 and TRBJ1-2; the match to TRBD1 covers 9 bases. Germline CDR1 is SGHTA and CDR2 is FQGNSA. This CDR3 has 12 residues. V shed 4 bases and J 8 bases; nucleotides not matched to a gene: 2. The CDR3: CASSYRGQGYTF. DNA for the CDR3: TGTGCCAGCAGCTACAGGGGGCAAGGCTACACCTTC.

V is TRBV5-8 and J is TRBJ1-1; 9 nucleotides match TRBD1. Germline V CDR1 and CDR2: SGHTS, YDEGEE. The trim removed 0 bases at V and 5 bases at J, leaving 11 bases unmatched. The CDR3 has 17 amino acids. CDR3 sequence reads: CASSLAGTGKRWTEAFF. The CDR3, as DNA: TGTGCCAGCAGCTTGGCGGGGACAGGGAAGAGATGGACTGAAGCTTTCTTT.

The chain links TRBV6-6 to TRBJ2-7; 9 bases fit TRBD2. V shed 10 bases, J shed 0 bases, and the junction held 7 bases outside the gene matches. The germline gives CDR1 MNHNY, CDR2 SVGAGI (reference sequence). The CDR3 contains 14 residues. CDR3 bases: TGTGCCACCACCGAACTAGCGGGCTCCTACGAGCAGTACTTC. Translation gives CATTELAGSYEQYF.

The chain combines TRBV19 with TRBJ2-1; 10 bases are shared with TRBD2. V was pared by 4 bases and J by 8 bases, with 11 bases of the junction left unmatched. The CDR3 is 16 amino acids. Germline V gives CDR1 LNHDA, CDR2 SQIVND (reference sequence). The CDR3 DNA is TGTGCCAGTAGTAACTTTTTAGCGGGAGGCTTGGATGAGCAGTTCTTC. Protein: CASSNFLAGGLDEQFF.

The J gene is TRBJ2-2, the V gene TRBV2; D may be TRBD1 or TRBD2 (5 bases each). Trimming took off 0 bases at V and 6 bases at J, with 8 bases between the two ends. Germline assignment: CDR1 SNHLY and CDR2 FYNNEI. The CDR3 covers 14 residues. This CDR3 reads CASSEAGPSGELFF. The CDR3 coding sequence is TGTGCCAGCAGTGAAGCGGGACCATCCGGGGAGCTGTTTTTT.

The CDR3 bases are TGTGCCAGCAGCTTCAGTCTCGCAGTGAACACTGAAGCTTTCTTT. Its protein is CASSFSLAVNTEAFF. This chain connects TRBV7-2 to TRBJ1-1; D unresolved. Germline CDR1 is SGHTA and CDR2 is FQGNSA. The CDR3 runs 15 residues. Trimming removed 3 bases at V and 0 bases at J, with 11 bases between.

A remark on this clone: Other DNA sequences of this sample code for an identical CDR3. CDR3 region: CASSYSSLGNTEAFF. For the CDR3, the DNA is TGTGCCAGCAGTTACTCGTCCCTAGGGAACACTGAAGCTTTCTTT. The gene calls are TRBV6-5 and TRBJ1-1; D unresolved. The V and J ends lost 0 bases and 1 base respectively, with 9 bases between them. Germline V gene data show CDR1 as MNHEY and CDR2 as SVGAGI. The CDR3 extends over 15 amino acids.

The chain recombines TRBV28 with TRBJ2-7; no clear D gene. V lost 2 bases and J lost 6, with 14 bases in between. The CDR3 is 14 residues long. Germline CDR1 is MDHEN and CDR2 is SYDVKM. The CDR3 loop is CASSLLAEVLEQYF. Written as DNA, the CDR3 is TGTGCCAGCAGTTTACTGGCAGAAGTCCTCGAGCAGTACTTC.

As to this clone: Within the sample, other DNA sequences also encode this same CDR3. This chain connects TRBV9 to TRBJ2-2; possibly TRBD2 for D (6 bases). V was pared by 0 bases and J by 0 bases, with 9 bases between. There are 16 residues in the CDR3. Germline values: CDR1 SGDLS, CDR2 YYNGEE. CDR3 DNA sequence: TGTGCCAGCAGCGTAGCGGGAGCAGCGAACACCGGGGAGCTGTTTTTT. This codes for CASSVAGAANTGELFF.

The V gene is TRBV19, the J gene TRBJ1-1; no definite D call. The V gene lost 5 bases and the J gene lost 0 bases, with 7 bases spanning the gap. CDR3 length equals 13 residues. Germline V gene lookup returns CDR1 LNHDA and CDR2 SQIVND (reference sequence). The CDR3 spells CASSFDMNTEAFF. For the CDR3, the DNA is TGTGCCAGTAGTTTCGATATGAACACTGAAGCTTTCTTT.

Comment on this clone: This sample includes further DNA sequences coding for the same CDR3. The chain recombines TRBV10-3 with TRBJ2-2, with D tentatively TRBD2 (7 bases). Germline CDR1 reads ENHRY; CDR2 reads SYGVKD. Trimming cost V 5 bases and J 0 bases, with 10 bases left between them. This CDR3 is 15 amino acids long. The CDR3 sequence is CAISRGAANTGELFF. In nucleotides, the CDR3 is TGTGCCATCAGTCGGGGGGCCGCGAACACCGGGGAGCTGTTTTTT.

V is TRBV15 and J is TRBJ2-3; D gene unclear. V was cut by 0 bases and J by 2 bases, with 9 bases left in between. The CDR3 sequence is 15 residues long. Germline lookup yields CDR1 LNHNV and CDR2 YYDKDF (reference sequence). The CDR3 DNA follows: TGTGCCACCAGCAGAGATATTTTAGCCACAGATACGCAGTATTTT. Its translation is CATSRDILATDTQYF. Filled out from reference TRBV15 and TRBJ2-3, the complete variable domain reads DAMVIQNPRYQVTQFGKPVTLSCSQTLNHNVMYWYQQKSSQAPKLLFHYYDKDFNNEADTPDNFQSRRPNTSFCFLDIRSPGLGDTAMYLCATSRDILATDTQYFGPGTRLTVL.